Following are 18 T cell receptor beta chains from one sample sequenced in a study of cytotoxic CD8 clonotypes in ibrutinib-treated CLL. Only in-frame clones appear in the TCRdb table, and some are missing; sequencing was by immunoSEQ multiplex PCR. The sample holds 150,000 to 200,000 clones, around nine tenths seen once. The specimen was PBMCs, collected at disease progression, from a patient treated with ibrutinib. These receptors were taken from a human donor with chronic lymphocytic leukemia.

This sequence joins TRBV7-2 and TRBJ2-7; perhaps D is TRBD1 or TRBD2 (5 bases each). V shed 1 base and J shed 7 bases, with 20 bases lying between them. The CDR3 covers 16 residues. Germline V lookup: CDR1 SGHTA, CDR2 FQGNSA. CDR3 region: CASSLGGSRGPKEQYF. The CDR3 bases are TGTGCCAGCAGCTTAGGGGGCTCCCGGGGACCGAAAGAGCAGTACTTC. The variable domain in full, completed from reference TRBV7-2 and TRBJ2-7, reads GAGVSQSPSNKVTEKGKDVELRCDPISGHTALYWYRQSLGQGLEFLIYFQGNSAPDKSGLPSDRFSAERTGGSVSTLTIQRTQQEDSAVYLCASSLGGSRGPKEQYFGPGTRLTVT.

Turning to this clone: The sample has other DNA sequences that encode this CDR3 too. The chain has TRBV6-1 and TRBJ2-5; the D gene is possibly TRBD1 (5 bases). The germline gives CDR1 MNHNS, CDR2 SASEGT. The V gene lost 2 bases and the J gene lost 3 bases, with 10 bases spanning the gap. This CDR3 spans 14 amino acids. CDR3 sequence (DNA): TGTGCCAGCAGTGAAAGGGGAAGGGAAGAGACCCAGTACTTC. Its protein is CASSERGREETQYF.

The chain has TRBV28 and TRBJ1-6; 10 positions match TRBD1. Trimming removed 4 bases from V and 10 bases from J; junction bases left unmatched: 4. Germline values: CDR1 MDHEN, CDR2 SYDVKM. The CDR3 is 14 residues long. CDR3 amino acids: CASSWDRGNSPLHF. DNA for the CDR3: TGTGCCAGCAGTTGGGACAGGGGAAACTCACCCCTCCACTTT. The variable domain in full, completed from reference TRBV28 and TRBJ1-6, reads DVKVTQSSRYLVKRTGEKVFLECVQDMDHENMFWYRQDPGLGLRLIYFSYDVKMKEKGDIPEGYSVSREKKERFSLILESASTNQTSMYLCASSWDRGNSPLHFGNGTRLTVT.

The chain has TRBV9 and TRBJ2-3; 9 bases match TRBD2. Germline V gene sequence: CDR1 SGDLS, CDR2 YYNGEE. CDR3 length: 18 amino acids. V was pared by 4 bases and J by 3 bases, with 15 bases of the junction left unmatched. This chain's CDR3 is CASSRGGTSRGRTDTQYF. The CDR3 region has the DNA TGTGCCAGCAGCCGGGGCGGGACTAGCCGGGGTCGAACAGATACGCAGTATTTT.

The chain joins TRBV2 to TRBJ2-2, with 12 positions matching TRBD2. The junction had 7 bases not matched to a gene; V was cut back by 8 bases and J by 6 bases. Germline values: CDR1 SNHLY, CDR2 FYNNEI. The CDR3 spans 15 residues. CDR3 residues: CASRRTSGNSGELFF. Written as DNA, the CDR3 is TGTGCCAGCCGCCGGACTAGCGGGAATTCCGGGGAGCTGTTTTTT.

This clone was observed a single time. The chain couples TRBV11-1 to TRBJ1-1, with 11 nucleotides matching TRBD1. V lost 3 bases and J lost 9; bases outside the gene matches: 12. CDR1 SGHAT and CDR2 FQDESV come from the germline V gene (reference sequence). This CDR3 has 16 amino acids. CDR3 nucleotide sequence: TGTGCCAGCAGCTTCACGGCGGACAGGGGGCTTTCCCAAGCTTTCTTT. It translates to CASSFTADRGLSQAFF.

The chain has TRBV11-3 and TRBJ2-7; unclear D gene. The CDR3 contains 15 residues. The germline V gene has CDR1 SGHNT and CDR2 YENEEA. The V end was cut by 1 base, the J end by 2 bases, with 12 bases between. The CDR3 region is CASSLAPAVAYEQYF. The CDR3 region has the DNA TGTGCCAGCAGCTTAGCCCCCGCGGTGGCCTACGAGCAGTACTTC.

This chain uses TRBV7-2 with TRBJ2-3, with a weak D call TRBD2 (5 bases). There are 16 residues in the CDR3. Trimming left V 5 bases short and J 4 bases short, with 19 bases between. In germline, CDR1 is SGHTA, CDR2 FQGNSA. In DNA form, the CDR3 reads TGTGCCAGCAGCCCTAGCCGGCCCGAGTGGCCAGATACGCAGTATTTT. As protein: CASSPSRPEWPDTQYF.

The genes are TRBV28 and TRBJ2-1, with 12 nucleotides matching TRBD2. The V segment lost 3 bases and the J segment 8 bases; nucleotides outside the gene matches: 8. The CDR3 covers 16 residues. Germline loops: CDR1 MDHEN, CDR2 SYDVKM. The CDR3 sequence is CASSFGILAGGHEQFF. The CDR3 DNA is TGTGCCAGCAGTTTCGGGATACTAGCGGGAGGTCATGAGCAGTTCTTC.

J is TRBJ2-3 and V is TRBV29-1; perhaps TRBD1 as D (5 bases). The V end lost 6 bases, the J end lost 2 bases, and 15 bases lay between the germline ends. The CDR3 totals 14 residues. Germline lookup yields CDR1 SQVTM and CDR2 ANQGSEA. CDR3 bases: TGCAGCGTGGGCAGGGCACCAAACACAGATACGCAGTATTTT. Protein product: CSVGRAPNTDTQYF.

This clone was recorded once. The rearrangement joins TRBV19 to TRBJ2-2; 7 bases are shared with TRBD1. The CDR3 is 15 amino acids. Looked up from germline, CDR1 is LNHDA and CDR2 is SQIVND (reference sequence). Trimming cost V 4 bases and J 3 bases; bases outside gene matches: 5. DNA of the CDR3: TGTGCCAGTAGTACCGGGACAGACCACACCGGGGAGCTGTTTTTT. Translation: CASSTGTDHTGELFF.

The chain carries TRBV6-1 and TRBJ2-7; TRBD1 matches 7 bases. With 1 base clipped from V and 9 bases from J, the junction kept 21 bases outside the gene matches. CDR3 size: 18 residues. Germline V gene lookup returns CDR1 MNHNS and CDR2 SASEGT. The CDR3 is CASSEETGTATYKLRQYF. CDR3 bases: TGTGCCAGCAGTGAAGAAACCGGGACAGCGACCTACAAGCTCCGGCAGTACTTC.

V and J are TRBV5-5 and TRBJ2-7, with 8 positions matching TRBD1. This CDR3 comprises 14 residues. Germline CDR1 SGHKS, CDR2 YYEKEE (reference sequence). After removal of 0 bases from V and 3 bases from J, the junction contained 2 bases not matched to a gene. The CDR3 DNA reads as TGTGCCAGCAGCTTGGGGACAGGGTACTACGAGCAGTACTTC. It yields the protein CASSLGTGYYEQYF.

The gene calls are TRBV21-1 and TRBJ2-7; the D segment call TRBD1 is taken from the table without a DNA check. TRBV21-1 is reported as a pseudogene. CDR3 length equals 14 residues. The DNA of the CDR3 is TGTGCCAGCAGCCCCCAGGGGGAGTCCTACGAGCAGTACTTC. It encodes CASSPQGESYEQYF.

The V and J genes are TRBV27 and TRBJ1-1, with D hard to call. V dropped 7 bases and J dropped 1 base, with 10 bases sitting between them. The CDR3 consists of 13 residues. Looked up from germline, CDR1 is MNHEY and CDR2 is SMNVEV (reference sequence). In DNA form, the CDR3 reads TGTGCCAGCATTCCCCTTCCGAACACTGAAGCTTTCTTT. Its translation: CASIPLPNTEAFF.

The rearrangement joins TRBV7-6 to TRBJ1-2, with D perhaps TRBD1 (6 bases). Germline V gene lookup returns CDR1 SGHVS and CDR2 FNYEAQ. The CDR3 consists of 16 residues. V was shortened by 1 base and J by 8 bases, with 20 bases between the two germline ends. The CDR3 spells CASSLVGARGSGGYTF. The CDR3 DNA reads as TGTGCCAGCAGCTTAGTAGGGGCCAGGGGCAGTGGGGGCTACACCTTC.

The J gene is TRBJ2-7, the V gene TRBV25-1; a weak D match, TRBD2 (6 bases). Germline V gives CDR1 MGHDK, CDR2 SYGVNS. The CDR3 is 16 residues long. V lost 3 bases, J lost 3 bases, and 18 bases lay in between. The CDR3 loop is CASSDFERLAIYEQYF. The CDR3 nucleotides read TGTGCCAGCAGTGATTTTGAAAGGCTAGCGATCTACGAGCAGTACTTC.

The V call is TRBV27, the J call TRBJ2-7; 7 bases are shared with TRBD2. The CDR3 length is 18 residues. Unmatched junction bases numbered 30, after V lost 6 bases and J lost 13 bases. Germline CDR1 and CDR2: MNHEY and SMNVEV (reference sequence). In DNA, the CDR3 is TGTGCCAGCAGAATAGCGGCCCCCGGAGGTAGCGGGCCCGATGGCTTTTACTTC. Protein sequence: CASRIAAPGGSGPDGFYF.